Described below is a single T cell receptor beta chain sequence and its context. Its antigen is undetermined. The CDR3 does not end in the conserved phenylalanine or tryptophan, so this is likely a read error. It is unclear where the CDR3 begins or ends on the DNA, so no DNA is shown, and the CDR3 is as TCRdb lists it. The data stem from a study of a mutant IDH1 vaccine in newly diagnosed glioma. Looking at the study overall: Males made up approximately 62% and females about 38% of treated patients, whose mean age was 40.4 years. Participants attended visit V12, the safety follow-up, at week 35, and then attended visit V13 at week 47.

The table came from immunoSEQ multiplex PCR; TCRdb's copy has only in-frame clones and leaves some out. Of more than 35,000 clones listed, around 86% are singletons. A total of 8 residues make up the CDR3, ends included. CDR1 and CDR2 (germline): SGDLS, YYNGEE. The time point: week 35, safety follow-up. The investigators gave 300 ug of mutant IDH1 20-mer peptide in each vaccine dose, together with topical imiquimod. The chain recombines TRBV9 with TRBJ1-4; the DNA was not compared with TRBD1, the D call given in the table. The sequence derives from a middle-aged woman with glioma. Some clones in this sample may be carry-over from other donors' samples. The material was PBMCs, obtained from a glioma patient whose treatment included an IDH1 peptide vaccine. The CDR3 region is CASSLGTT.